This TCR beta chain was obtained from a study of blood T cell repertoires in COVID-19 (dated by TCRdb to between 2020 and 2021). At the level of the whole study: Samples covering the acute and convalescent phases of COVID-19 were provided by collaborators in the United States, Italy and Spain. The material from the prospective study consisted of cDNA or gDNA derived from T cells, B-cell-depleted T cells, or PBMCs. Subjects who had been exposed to COVID-19, were actively infected with it, or had recovered from it provided the deeply sampled blood TCRbeta repertoires that made up the dataset. The repertoires were released in a freely available public database intended as a resource for research on the immune response to SARS-CoV-2. The samples were drawn from two sources: the first 160 participants of the ongoing ImmuneRACE study, and over 950 subjects contributed by 6 global collaborators. Nearly every sample came with metadata listing a de-identified subject ID, COVID-19 status, age in years and sex. HLA class I and class II types, where available, came from metadata supplied by the sample provider rather than from assay-based typing. Findings and caveats that apply to the study as a whole: The quantity of clinical and demographic metadata differed by source and by participant and was supplied without curation.

The cysteine opens and the phenylalanine closes a CDR3 of 15 amino acids. The only DNA kept is the CDR3, 45 bases in frame from the first base. Based on the germline V gene (reference sequence), the CDR1 and CDR2 sequences are GTSNPN and SVGIG. V is cut by 1 base and J by 2 bases, and the space between the germline ends is 14 bases. Whole blood was collected in K2EDTA tubes by collaborating institutions according to the institutions' own protocols. For TCRbeta analysis, collaborator samples were shipped as frozen whole blood, as isolated PBMCs, or as DNA extracted from either sample type. On this clone itself: Which antigen it targets is not known. No clone much larger than this one lies a single base away; base qualities are absent.

TCRbeta CDR3 regions were amplified from genomic DNA by means of the immunoSEQ Assay, a bias-controlled multiplex PCR. In the paper's pipeline: The number of nucleated cells in each sample was estimated by amplification of reference gene primers within the assay. To quantify the absolute abundance of each unique TCRbeta CDR3 rearrangement, sequence reads were collapsed and filtered. For each sample, productive Simpson clonality was calculated as the square root of Simpson's diversity index over productive rearrangements. TCRdb carries this immuneACCESS record with in-frame sequences only. Its versions omit some clonotypes, under half of them owing to an unresolved V gene in the studies checked, with the rest unexplained. D and trimming were read from the DNA, whereas the V and J calls and clone size are those reported in that table. The sample has some 50,000 clones on record, around 87% of them singletons. The ten largest clones capture less than 9% of the sample.

Sequenced: peripheral blood. This chain joins TRBV30 to TRBJ1-1; matching of 5 bases hints at TRBD1 as the D gene. This clonotype was sampled from a man aged 50-60 years with active COVID-19. The CDR3 reads CAWSGQTSGNTEAFF. The DNA sequence follows: TGTGCCTGGAGTGGACAGACGTCTGGAAACACTGAAGCTTTCTTT. The reference TRBV30 and TRBJ1-1 proteins fill in what lies around the CDR3, so the full variable domain reads SQTIHQWPATLVQPVGSPLSLECTVEGTSNPNLYWYRQAAGRGLQLLFYSVGIGQISSEVPQNLSASRPQDRQFILSSKKLLLSDSGFYLCAWSGQTSGNTEAFFGQGTRLTVV.